What follows describes a single T cell receptor (beta chain). The antigen remains undetermined. Assay runs were performed at deep level. The assay was immunoSEQ multiplex PCR, and TCRdb's table has in-frame clones only and misses some. This sample yields under 1 million clones, of which over 90% are seen a single time; around 24% belongs to the top ten. This specimen comes from a study of shared clonotypes between healthy human individuals. Study findings and constraints: When naive CD4 clonotypes were compared across a few donors, around 5% were shared. Clonotypes shared by all four donors outscored non-shared clonotypes in generation probability.

Selected positively for CCR7 and CD45RO-negative, naive CD8 cells excluded terminally differentiated effector memory CD45RA+ cells. Healthy HIV-negative adults without recent acute infections or vaccinations served as donors. V was pared by 5 bases and J by 7 bases, with 17 bases between. The CDR3 is made up of 14 amino acids. Germline CDR1 reads MDHEN; CDR2 reads SYDVKM. The sequence came from a man between 25 and 39 years old in good health. The V gene is TRBV28, the J gene TRBJ2-5; D possibly uses TRBD1 or TRBD2 (6 bases each). The source material was naive CD8+ T cells sorted from blood. The CDR3 reads CASSDRILGGTQYF. As DNA, the CDR3 is TGTGCCAGCAGTGACAGGATCCTGGGGGGGACCCAGTACTTC.